This TCR beta chain was captured in a study of shared T cell receptors in the human thymus. V dropped 4 bases and J dropped 1; count of bases not matched to a gene: 7. The CDR3 is 16 amino acids. Data came from immunoSEQ multiplex PCR; TCRdb stores just in-frame clones and leaves some out. The repertoire has 700,000 or so clones, approximately 85% of them found once; the top ten carry 0.008% to 0.011%. The same data also went into a second study, on human thymus T cells. This second study says: Resections were taken during corrective heart surgery, and the thymus tissue came from these.

Sequencing was performed on thymocytes. The TCR was taken from a girl under two years old with a congenital heart defect. The chain combines TRBV23-1 with TRBJ2-3, with 8 bases that match TRBD2. TRBV23-1 is marked as an open reading frame, function uncertain. In DNA form, the CDR3 reads TGCGCCAGCAGTCCAGCGAGCGGGGGTTGCACAGATACGCAGTATTTT. Its translation: CASSPASGGCTDTQYF.